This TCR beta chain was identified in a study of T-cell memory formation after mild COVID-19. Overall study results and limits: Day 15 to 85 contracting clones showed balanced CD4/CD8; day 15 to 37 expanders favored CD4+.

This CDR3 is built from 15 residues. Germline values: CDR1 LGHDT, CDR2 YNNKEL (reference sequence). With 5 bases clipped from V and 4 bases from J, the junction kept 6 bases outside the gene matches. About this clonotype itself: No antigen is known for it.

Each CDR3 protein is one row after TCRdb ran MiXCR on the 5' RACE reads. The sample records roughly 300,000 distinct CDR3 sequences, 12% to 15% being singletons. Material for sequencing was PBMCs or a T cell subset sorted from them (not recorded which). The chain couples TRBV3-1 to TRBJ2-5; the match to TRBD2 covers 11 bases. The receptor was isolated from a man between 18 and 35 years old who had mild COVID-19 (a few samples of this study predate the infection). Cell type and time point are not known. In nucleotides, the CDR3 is TGTGCCAGCAGCGAACTAGCGGGGGCCCCAGAGACCCAGTACTTC. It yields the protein CASSELAGAPETQYF.